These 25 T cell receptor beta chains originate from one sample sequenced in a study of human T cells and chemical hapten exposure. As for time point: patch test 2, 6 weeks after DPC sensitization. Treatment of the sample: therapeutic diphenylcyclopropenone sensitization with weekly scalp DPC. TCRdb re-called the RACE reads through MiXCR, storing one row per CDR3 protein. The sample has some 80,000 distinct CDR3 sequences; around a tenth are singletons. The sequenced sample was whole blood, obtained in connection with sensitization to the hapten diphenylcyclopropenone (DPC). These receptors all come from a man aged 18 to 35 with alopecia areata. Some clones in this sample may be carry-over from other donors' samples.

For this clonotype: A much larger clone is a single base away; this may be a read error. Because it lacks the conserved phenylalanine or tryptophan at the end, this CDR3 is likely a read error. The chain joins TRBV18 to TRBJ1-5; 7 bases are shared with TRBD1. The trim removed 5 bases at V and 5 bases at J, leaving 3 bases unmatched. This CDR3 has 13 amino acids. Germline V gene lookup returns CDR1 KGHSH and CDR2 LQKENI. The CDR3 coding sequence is TGTGCCAGCTCAACAGGGACAGATCAGCCCCAGCATTCT. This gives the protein CASSTGTDQPQHS.

CDR3 sequence (DNA): TGTGCCAGCAGCCCGGGCAGGGACAGGGGTTCATATGGCTACACCTTC. Protein product: CASSPGRDRGSYGYTF. The J gene is TRBJ1-2, the V gene TRBV5-5, with 10 nucleotides matching TRBD1. The CDR3 has 16 amino acids. The germline V gene encodes CDR1 SGHKS and CDR2 YYEKEE (reference sequence). The junction had 11 bases not matched to a gene; V was cut back by 4 bases and J by 5 bases.

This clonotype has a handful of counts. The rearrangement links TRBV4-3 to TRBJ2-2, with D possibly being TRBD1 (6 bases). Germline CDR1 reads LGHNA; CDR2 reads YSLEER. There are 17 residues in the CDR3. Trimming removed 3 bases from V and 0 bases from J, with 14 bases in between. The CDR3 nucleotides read TGCGCCAGCAGCCAGTATTCGTCAGGGGCGAACACCGGGGAGCTGTTTTTT. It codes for CASSQYSSGANTGELFF.

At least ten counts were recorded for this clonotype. CDR3 sequence: CASDGPHSRELFF. The CDR3 bases are TGTGCTAGTGACGGGCCGCACTCGAGGGAGCTGTTTTTT. This chain joins TRBV12-5 and TRBJ2-2; no clear D. There are 13 residues in the CDR3. Trimming took 7 bases from V and 9 from J, leaving 15 bases between them. Germline-derived CDR1 and CDR2 are LGHNT and FRNRAP.

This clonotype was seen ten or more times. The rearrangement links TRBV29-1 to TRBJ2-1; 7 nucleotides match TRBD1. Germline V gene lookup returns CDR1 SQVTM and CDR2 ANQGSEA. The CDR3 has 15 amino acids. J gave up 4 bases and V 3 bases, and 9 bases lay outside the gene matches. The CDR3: CSVDPKGTDYNEQFF. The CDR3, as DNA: TGCAGCGTTGATCCCAAGGGGACAGATTACAATGAGCAGTTCTTC.

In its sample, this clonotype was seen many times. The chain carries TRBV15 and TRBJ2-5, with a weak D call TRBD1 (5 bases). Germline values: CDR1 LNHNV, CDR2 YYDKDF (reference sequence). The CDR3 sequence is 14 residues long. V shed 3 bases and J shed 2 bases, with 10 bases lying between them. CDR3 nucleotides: TGTGCCACCAGCAGGGGCAGACAGCAAGAGACCCAGTACTTC. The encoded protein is CATSRGRQQETQYF.

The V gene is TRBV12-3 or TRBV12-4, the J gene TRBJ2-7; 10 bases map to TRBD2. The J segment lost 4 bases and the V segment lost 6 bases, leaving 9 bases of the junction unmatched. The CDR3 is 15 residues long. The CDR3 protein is CASRRRASGGYEQYF. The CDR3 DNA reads TGTGCCAGCAGACGCCGGGCTAGCGGGGGATACGAGCAGTACTTC.

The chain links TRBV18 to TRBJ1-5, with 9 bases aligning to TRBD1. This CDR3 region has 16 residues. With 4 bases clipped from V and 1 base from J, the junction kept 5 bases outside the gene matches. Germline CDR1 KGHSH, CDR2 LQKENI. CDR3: CASSLLGTGSNQPQHF. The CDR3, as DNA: TGTGCCAGCTCACTCCTGGGGACAGGGAGCAATCAGCCCCAGCATTTT.

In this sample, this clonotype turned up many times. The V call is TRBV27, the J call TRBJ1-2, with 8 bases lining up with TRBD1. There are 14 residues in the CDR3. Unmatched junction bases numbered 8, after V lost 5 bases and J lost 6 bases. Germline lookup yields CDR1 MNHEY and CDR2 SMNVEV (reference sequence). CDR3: CASSLASGGDGYTF. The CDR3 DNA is TGTGCCAGCAGTCTAGCCTCAGGGGGCGATGGCTACACCTTC.

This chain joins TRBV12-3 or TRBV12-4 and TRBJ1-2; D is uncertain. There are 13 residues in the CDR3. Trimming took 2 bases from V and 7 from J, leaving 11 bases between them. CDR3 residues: CASSLTSRSGYTF. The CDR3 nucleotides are TGTGCCAGCAGTTTAACATCTCGCTCTGGCTACACCTTC.

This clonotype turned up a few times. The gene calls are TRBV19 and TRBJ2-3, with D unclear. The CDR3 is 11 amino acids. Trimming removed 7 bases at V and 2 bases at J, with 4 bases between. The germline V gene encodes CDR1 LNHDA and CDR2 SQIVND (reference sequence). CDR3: CASTNTDTQYF. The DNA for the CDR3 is TGTGCCAGTACTAACACAGATACGCAGTATTTT.

CDR3 protein: CASSRVGGYEKLFF. DNA of the CDR3: TGTGCCAGCAGCAGAGTGGGGGGCTACGAAAAACTGTTTTTT. The chain joins TRBV7-2 to TRBJ1-4, with D possibly being TRBD1 (6 bases). CDR1 is SGHTA, CDR2 FQGNSA, per germline. The ends were cut back, 5 bases at V and 8 bases at J, with 15 bases in the middle. This CDR3 region has 14 residues.

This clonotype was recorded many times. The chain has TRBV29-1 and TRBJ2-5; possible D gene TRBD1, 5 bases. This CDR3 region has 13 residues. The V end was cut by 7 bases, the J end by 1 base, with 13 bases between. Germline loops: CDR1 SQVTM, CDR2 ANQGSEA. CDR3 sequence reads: CSGRQTTQETQYF. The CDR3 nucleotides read TGCAGCGGTAGACAGACGACCCAAGAGACCCAGTACTTC.

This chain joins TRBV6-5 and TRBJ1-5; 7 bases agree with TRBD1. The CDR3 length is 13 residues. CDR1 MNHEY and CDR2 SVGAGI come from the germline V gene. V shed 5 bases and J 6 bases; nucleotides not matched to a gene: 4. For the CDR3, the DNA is TGTGCCAGCAGTGAGGACAGGTTTCAGCCCCAGCATTTT. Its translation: CASSEDRFQPQHF.

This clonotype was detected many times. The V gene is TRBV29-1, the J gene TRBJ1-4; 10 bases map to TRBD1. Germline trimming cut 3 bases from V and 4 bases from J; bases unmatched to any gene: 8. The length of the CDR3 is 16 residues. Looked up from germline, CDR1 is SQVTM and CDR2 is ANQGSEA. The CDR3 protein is CSVERGGQGNNEKLFF. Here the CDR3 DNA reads TGCAGCGTTGAGCGCGGGGGACAGGGGAATAATGAAAAACTGTTTTTT.

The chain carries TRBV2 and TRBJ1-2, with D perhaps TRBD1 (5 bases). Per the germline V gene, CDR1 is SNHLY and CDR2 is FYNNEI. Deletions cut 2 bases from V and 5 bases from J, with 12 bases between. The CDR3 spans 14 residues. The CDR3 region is CASSEQGYGYGYTF. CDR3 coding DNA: TGTGCCAGCAGTGAACAGGGCTATGGGTATGGCTACACCTTC.

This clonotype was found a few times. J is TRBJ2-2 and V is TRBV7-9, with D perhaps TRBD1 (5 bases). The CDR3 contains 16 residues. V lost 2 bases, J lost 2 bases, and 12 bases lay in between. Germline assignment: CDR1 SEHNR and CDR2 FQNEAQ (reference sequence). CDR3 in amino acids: CASSLHAGLNTGELFF. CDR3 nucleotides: TGTGCCAGCAGCTTACATGCAGGGCTAAACACCGGGGAGCTGTTTTTT. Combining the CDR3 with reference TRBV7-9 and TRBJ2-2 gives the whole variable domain DTGVSQNPRHKITKRGQNVTFRCDPISEHNRLYWYRQTLGQGPEFLTYFQNEAQLEKSRLLSDRFSAERPKGSFSTLEIQRTEQGDSAMYLCASSLHAGLNTGELFFGEGSRLTVL.

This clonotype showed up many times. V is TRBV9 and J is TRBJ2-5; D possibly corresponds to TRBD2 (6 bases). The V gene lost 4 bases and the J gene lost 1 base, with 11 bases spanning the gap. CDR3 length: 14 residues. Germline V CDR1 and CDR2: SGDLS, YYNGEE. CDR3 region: CASSTGTLQETQYF. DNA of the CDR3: TGTGCCAGCAGCACCGGGACTCTCCAAGAGACCCAGTACTTC.

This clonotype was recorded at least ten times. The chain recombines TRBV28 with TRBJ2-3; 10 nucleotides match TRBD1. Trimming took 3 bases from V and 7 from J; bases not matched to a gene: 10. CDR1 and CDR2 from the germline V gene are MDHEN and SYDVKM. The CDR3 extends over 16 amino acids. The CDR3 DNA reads TGTGCCAGCAGTTTGGCCCCGACAGGGGGCAAACATACGCAGTATTTT. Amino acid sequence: CASSLAPTGGKHTQYF.

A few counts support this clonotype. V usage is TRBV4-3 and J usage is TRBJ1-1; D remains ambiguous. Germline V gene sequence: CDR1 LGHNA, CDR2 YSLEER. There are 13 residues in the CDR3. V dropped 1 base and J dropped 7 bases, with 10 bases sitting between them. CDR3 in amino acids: CASSQALIREAFF. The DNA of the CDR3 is TGCGCCAGCAGCCAAGCTTTAATCCGTGAAGCTTTCTTT.

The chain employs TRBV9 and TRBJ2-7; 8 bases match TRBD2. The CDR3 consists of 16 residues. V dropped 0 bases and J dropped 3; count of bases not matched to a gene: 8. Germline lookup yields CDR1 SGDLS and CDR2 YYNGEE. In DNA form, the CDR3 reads TGTGCCAGCAGCGTAGCGCCAAGCGGGGGTCTCTACGAGCAGTACTTC. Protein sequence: CASSVAPSGGLYEQYF.

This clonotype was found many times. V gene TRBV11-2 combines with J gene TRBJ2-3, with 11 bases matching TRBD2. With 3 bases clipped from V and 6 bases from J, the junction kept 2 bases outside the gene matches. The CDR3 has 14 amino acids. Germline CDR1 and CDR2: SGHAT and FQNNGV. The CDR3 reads CASSFGTSGDTQYF. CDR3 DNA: TGTGCCAGCAGCTTCGGGACTAGCGGCGATACGCAGTATTTT.

CDR3 sequence reads: CASTDYRGANTGELFF. The CDR3 DNA reads as TGTGCCAGTACCGACTACAGGGGAGCGAACACCGGGGAGCTGTTTTTT. The gene calls are TRBV19 and TRBJ2-2; 7 bases align to TRBD1. J lost 0 bases, V lost 7 bases, and 8 bases had no gene match. Germline CDR1 is LNHDA and CDR2 is SQIVND (reference sequence). The length of the CDR3 is 16 residues.

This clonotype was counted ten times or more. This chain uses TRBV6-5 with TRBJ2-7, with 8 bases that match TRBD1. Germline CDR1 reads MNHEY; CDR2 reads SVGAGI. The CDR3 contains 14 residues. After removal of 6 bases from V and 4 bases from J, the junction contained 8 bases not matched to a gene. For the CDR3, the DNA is TGTGCCAGCAGCTCGGGGACAGGTACTTACGAGCAGTACTTC. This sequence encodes CASSSGTGTYEQYF.

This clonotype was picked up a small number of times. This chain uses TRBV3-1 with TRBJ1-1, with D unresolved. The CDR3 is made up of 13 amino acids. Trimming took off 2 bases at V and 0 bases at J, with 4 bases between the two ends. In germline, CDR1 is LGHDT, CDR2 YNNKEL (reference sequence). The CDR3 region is CASSQLMNTEAFF. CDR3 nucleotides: TGTGCCAGCAGCCAACTAATGAACACTGAAGCTTTCTTT. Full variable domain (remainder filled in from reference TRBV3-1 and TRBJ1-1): DTAVSQTPKYLVTQMGNDKSIKCEQNLGHDTMYWYKQDSKKFLKIMFSYNNKELIINETVPNRFSPKSPDKAHLNLHINSLELGDSAVYFCASSQLMNTEAFFGQGTRLTVV.